This entry lists 23 T cell receptor beta chains sequenced from one sample in a study of T cell responses to AZD1222 COVID-19 vaccine. Sequenced by immunoSEQ multiplex PCR; TCRdb stores in-frame clones only, minus some. This table has under 200,000 clones, approximately 91% appearing once. Sequencing used peripheral blood, obtained on day 0 of AZD1222 vaccination. Source of these receptors: an adult in good health.

V usage is TRBV7-9 and J usage is TRBJ2-5; tentative D call: TRBD2 (5 bases). CDR1 is SEHNR, CDR2 FQNEAQ, per germline (reference sequence). Trimming stripped 2 bases from V and 5 bases from J, with 9 bases between. This CDR3 is built from 13 residues. The CDR3: CASSLNGGETQYF. In DNA, the CDR3 is TGTGCCAGCAGCTTAAACGGCGGGGAGACCCAGTACTTC.

The genes are TRBV6-1 and TRBJ2-7, with a tentative D call TRBD1 (6 bases). CDR1 is MNHNS, CDR2 SASEGT, per germline. Trimming left V 2 bases short and J 1 base short, with 9 bases between. This CDR3 is 14 amino acids long. The CDR3 here is CASSEQGSSYEQYF. CDR3 in DNA: TGTGCCAGCAGTGAACAGGGGAGTTCCTACGAGCAGTACTTC.

The CDR3: CASGSGGWTIYF. CDR3 nucleotide sequence: TGTGCCAGCGGATCAGGGGGCTGGACCATATATTTT. V usage is TRBV5-6 and J usage is TRBJ1-3; 8 bases fit TRBD1. The germline gives CDR1 SGHDT, CDR2 YYEEEE. V dropped 7 bases and J dropped 10; count of bases not matched to a gene: 7. The CDR3 is 12 amino acids.

The chain couples TRBV5-5 to TRBJ1-5, with D uncertain. Germline values: CDR1 SGHKS, CDR2 YYEKEE (reference sequence). CDR3 size: 14 residues. Trimming left V 0 bases short and J 7 bases short, with 11 bases between. The CDR3 DNA follows: TGTGCCAGCAGCTTGGGTCTTTGGGAGCAGCCCCAGCATTTT. Encoded protein: CASSLGLWEQPQHF.

J is TRBJ2-1 and V is TRBV7-7; 8 bases match TRBD2. This CDR3 region has 14 residues. Germline-derived CDR1 and CDR2 are SSHAT and FNYEAQ (reference sequence). The CDR3 is CAIGGREAYNEQFF. The CDR3 DNA is TGTGCTATCGGAGGGCGGGAGGCTTACAATGAGCAGTTCTTC.

The chain carries TRBV6-5 and TRBJ2-7, with a tentative D call TRBD2 (6 bases). The CDR3 extends over 13 amino acids. Germline loops: CDR1 MNHEY, CDR2 SVGAGI. V lost 0 bases and J 6 bases, leaving 9 bases between the germline ends. The DNA for the CDR3 is TGTGCCAGCAGTTACTCGATGGGGGGCGAGCAGTACTTC. Protein product: CASSYSMGGEQYF.

This rearrangement joins TRBV11-2 to TRBJ1-6, with D unclear. Per germline, CDR1 SGHAT and CDR2 FQNNGV. V shed 1 base and J shed 7 bases, with 14 bases lying between them. The CDR3 is 16 residues long. CDR3: CASSLGFDGTNSPLHF. CDR3 in DNA: TGTGCCAGCAGCTTAGGGTTCGACGGAACGAATTCACCCCTCCACTTT.

The chain has TRBV15 and TRBJ2-1; TRBD2 matches at 12 bases. The CDR3 has 18 residues. With 3 bases clipped from V and 2 bases from J, the junction kept 8 bases outside the gene matches. Germline CDR1 and CDR2: LNHNV and YYDKDF (reference sequence). As DNA, the CDR3 is TGTGCCACCAGCAGGTCACCCCTAGCGGGAGGGCCCTACAATGAGCAGTTCTTC. This gives the protein CATSRSPLAGGPYNEQFF.

In this sample, this clone turned up a few times. The CDR3 protein is CASSRSGTPPKYEQFF. The CDR3 DNA follows: TGTGCCAGCAGTAGATCCGGGACCCCGCCAAAGTATGAGCAGTTCTTC. The chain employs TRBV2 and TRBJ2-1, with D possibly called TRBD1 or TRBD2 (5 bases each). V lost 5 bases and J 8 bases, leaving 22 bases between the germline ends. There are 16 residues in the CDR3. The germline gives CDR1 SNHLY, CDR2 FYNNEI.

The rearrangement joins TRBV27 to TRBJ2-7; possibly TRBD1 for D (5 bases). The V gene's germline CDR1 is MNHEY and CDR2 SMNVEV (reference sequence). V was cut by 3 bases and J by 3 bases, with 12 bases left in between. The CDR3 is 14 residues long. CDR3 bases: TGTGCCAGCAGTTTTTCTCCAGGGAACTACGAGCAGTACTTC. Translated, it gives CASSFSPGNYEQYF.

This chain links TRBV27 with TRBJ1-5; D is perhaps TRBD1 (6 bases). The V end was cut by 0 bases, the J end by 3 bases, with 15 bases between. Germline CDR1 is MNHEY and CDR2 is SMNVEV (reference sequence). The length of the CDR3 is 17 residues. CDR3 nucleotide sequence: TGTGCCAGCAGTTTATCATCCGGACAGCTAAACAATCAGCCCCAGCATTTT. Protein product: CASSLSSGQLNNQPQHF.

Worth noting for this clone: This sample includes further DNA sequences coding for the same CDR3. The V and J genes are TRBV19 and TRBJ1-1; TRBD1 might be the D (5 bases). CDR1 is LNHDA and CDR2 is SQIVND in the germline V gene (reference sequence). Trimming shortened V by 6 bases and J by 2 bases, and 10 bases separated the two germline ends. The CDR3 is made up of 13 amino acids. The CDR3 sequence: CASRTGPNTEAFF. DNA for the CDR3: TGTGCCAGTAGGACGGGACCTAACACTGAAGCTTTCTTT.

The chain joins TRBV4-1 to TRBJ2-1, with TRBD1 matching over 7 bases. Per germline, CDR1 MGHRA and CDR2 YSYEKL. The CDR3 sequence is 16 residues long. V was clipped by 0 bases and J by 3 bases; unmatched bases: 5. The CDR3 spells CASSQEGAGGYNEQFF. CDR3 in DNA: TGCGCCAGCAGCCAAGAAGGAGCAGGGGGCTACAATGAGCAGTTCTTC.

The chain employs TRBV7-2 and TRBJ1-4; tentatively, D is TRBD1 (5 bases). In germline, CDR1 is SGHTA, CDR2 FQGNSA. V dropped 2 bases and J dropped 2 bases, with 6 bases sitting between them. The CDR3 extends over 14 amino acids. The CDR3 region is CASSLQGTNEKLFF. CDR3 DNA sequence: TGTGCCAGCAGCTTACAGGGCACTAATGAAAAACTGTTTTTT.

The V call is TRBV28, the J call TRBJ1-2, with TRBD1 matching 7 bases. Germline CDR1 and CDR2: MDHEN and SYDVKM. The CDR3 is 14 amino acids. After removal of 7 bases from V and 3 bases from J, the junction contained 8 bases not matched to a gene. The CDR3: CASTPSGTDYGYTF. CDR3 DNA: TGTGCCAGCACCCCATCCGGGACAGACTATGGCTACACCTTC.

The V and J genes are TRBV14 and TRBJ1-2, with no clear D. CDR1 and CDR2 from the germline V gene are SGHDN and FVKESK. V was trimmed by 0 bases and J by 0 bases, leaving 5 bases between them. The CDR3 loop spans 14 amino acids. The CDR3 reads CASSQDLSNYGYTF. CDR3 nucleotide sequence: TGTGCCAGCAGCCAAGATCTCTCTAACTATGGCTACACCTTC.

The chain uses TRBV5-4 and TRBJ1-2, with TRBD1 identical over 7 bases. The CDR3 has 14 amino acids. The ends lost 0 bases at V and 8 bases at J; junction bases unmatched: 7. Germline CDR1 is SGHNT and CDR2 is YYREEE (reference sequence). In nucleotides, the CDR3 is TGTGCCAGCAGCTTGGAAGGCAGGGGGAACGGCTACACCTTC. Translation gives CASSLEGRGNGYTF.

This clone was counted a single time. The V call is TRBV18, the J call TRBJ1-5; D remains ambiguous. Germline V gives CDR1 KGHSH, CDR2 LQKENI. The V gene lost 3 bases and the J gene lost 7 bases, with 16 bases spanning the gap. The CDR3 contains 15 residues. CDR3 loop: CASSPTHATGQPQHF. The CDR3 region has the DNA TGTGCCAGCTCACCGACGCACGCGACGGGACAGCCCCAGCATTTT.

On this clone itself: The sample has other DNA sequences that encode this CDR3 too. This chain links TRBV5-6 with TRBJ2-1, with D hard to call. CDR1 and CDR2 from the germline V gene are SGHDT and YYEEEE. The CDR3 covers 12 residues. V was clipped by 1 base and J by 7 bases, with 6 bases between them. CDR3 bases: TGTGCCAGCAGCTTGACGAGTAATGAGCAGTTCTTC. Its protein product is CASSLTSNEQFF.

The rearrangement uses TRBV27 and TRBJ2-7, with a tentative D call TRBD1 (7 bases). CDR1 is MNHEY, CDR2 SMNVEV, per germline (reference sequence). The CDR3 sequence is 15 residues long. V was clipped by 5 bases and J by 5 bases, with 19 bases between them. The CDR3 coding sequence is TGTGCCAGCAGTCAGTCCCCTGCAGGGGGGCACGAGCAGTACTTC. It codes for CASSQSPAGGHEQYF.

The chain employs TRBV7-2 and TRBJ2-5; D is possibly TRBD2 (5 bases). This CDR3 is 16 amino acids long. From germline, CDR1 is SGHTA and CDR2 FQGNSA. V gave up 2 bases and J gave up 6 bases, with 19 bases separating them. The CDR3: CASSLSSLPAAQTQYF. CDR3 DNA: TGTGCCAGCAGCTTAAGCTCCTTGCCAGCGGCACAGACCCAGTACTTC.

The chain employs TRBV29-1 and TRBJ2-2; D may be TRBD1 (6 bases). The germline V gene encodes CDR1 SQVTM and CDR2 ANQGSEA. The CDR3 totals 13 residues. V was shortened by 7 bases and J by 2 bases, with 11 bases between the two germline ends. The DNA for the CDR3 is TGCAGCGCCTGGACAGTTAACACCGGGGAGCTGTTTTTT. It encodes CSAWTVNTGELFF.

The chain combines TRBV28 with TRBJ2-3; TRBD1 or TRBD2 may be the D gene (5 bases each). CDR3 size: 15 residues. Trimming stripped 8 bases from V and 6 bases from J, with 21 bases between. From germline, CDR1 is MDHEN and CDR2 SYDVKM. The CDR3 coding sequence is TGTGCCAGCTTACCACCCGGGACCCCCCGGGATACGCAGTATTTT. It translates to CASLPPGTPRDTQYF.